This T cell receptor beta chain was captured by sequencing in a study of PD-1 blockade in classical Hodgkin lymphoma. In the study overall: Treatment was intravenous nivolumab, 3 mg/kg every 2 weeks, until progression.

All the patients suffered relapse after autologous stem cell transplantation, and brentuximab vedotin exposure differed. Magnetic negative selection purified CD4+ T cells from thawed PBMCs. Study results and caveats: Compared with healthy donors, newly diagnosed patients reportedly showed lower baseline TCR diversity. Before treatment, complete responders showed about the same diversity as newly diagnosed patients.

Of note for this clone: Its matching antigen is unknown.

The CDR3 consists of 12 residues. Trimming left V 0 bases short and J 8 bases short, with 7 bases between. The germline gives CDR1 SGHVS, CDR2 FNYEAQ. The data were produced by immunoSEQ multiplex PCR, yet TCRdb's version contains in-frame clones alone and is incomplete. The data show roughly 1,900 clones, with 70% to 90% seen just once and approximately 1.6% held by the top ten. The TCR was taken from a human donor with classical Hodgkin lymphoma. J is TRBJ1-1 and V is TRBV7-6; no clear D gene. The sequencing here drew on CD4+ T cells from blood, taken at baseline. CDR3: CASSLAPGEAFF. The CDR3 DNA is TGTGCCAGCAGCTTAGCTCCGGGCGAAGCTTTCTTT.